This T cell receptor (beta chain) was found in a study of Graves' ophthalmopathy and Graves' hyperthyroidism. Study-level points and caveats: For predicting ophthalmopathy progression, the model had about 71% sensitivity and approximately 72% specificity.

V lost 3 bases to trimming and J lost 0 bases, with 8 bases between them. Looked up from germline, CDR1 is SNHLY and CDR2 is FYNNEI. CDR3 length equals 15 residues. Ophthalmopathic donors had moderate-to-severe activity, CAS ≥3 and NOSPECS ≥4, with disease that had lasted under 3 months. Ineligible for inclusion were patients with other autoimmune diseases, uncontrolled infections, pregnancy or lactation. Each diagnosis was determined on the basis of clinical symptoms, serum thyroxine, TRAb, thyroid ultrasound and orbital computed tomography. Beta-chain TCR CDR3 regions were amplified from RNA transcripts. HTBI primers were employed in first-round RT-PCR, then a second-round multiplex PCR followed. Using its own MiXCR run on the multiplex PCR reads, TCRdb lists one record per CDR3 protein. The sample records 600,000 to 700,000 distinct CDR3 sequences, 35% to 50% being singletons. Concerning this clonotype itself: Its antigen is as yet unknown.

This TCR was sampled from an adult man with Graves' ophthalmopathy. V usage is TRBV2 and J usage is TRBJ2-2; unclear D gene. Input material: peripheral blood. CDR3 in amino acids: CASSEGSTNTGELFF. The CDR3 bases are TGTGCCAGCAGTGAGGGCAGCACGAACACCGGGGAGCTGTTTTTT.